This TCR beta chain was sequenced during a study of blood T cell repertoires in COVID-19. This CDR3 has 15 amino acids. Germline lookup yields CDR1 MDHEN and CDR2 SYDVKM. V was shortened by 1 base and J by 7 bases, with 14 bases between the two germline ends. How the authors handled the data: Nucleated cell counts were estimated from reference gene primer amplification. Measured with immunoSEQ multiplex PCR; TCRdb has only the in-frame clones, and not every one. From that table come the V and J calls and clone size; the DNA was used to work out D and trimming. Of over 200,000 clones in the sample, 87% were seen once.

The chain combines TRBV28 with TRBJ1-5; D perhaps matches TRBD1 (5 bases). The TCR originated in a man in his forties with active or convalescent COVID-19. Specimen: peripheral blood. The CDR3 DNA reads as TGTGCCAGCAGTTTATCTCAGGGATCGGAGCAGCCCCAGCATTTT. Its translation: CASSLSQGSEQPQHF.